This entry lists 2 T cell receptor beta chains sequenced from one sample in a study of T cell responses to AZD1222 COVID-19 vaccine. Sequenced by immunoSEQ multiplex PCR; TCRdb stores in-frame clones only, minus some. The sample lists some 120,000 clones; 90% were seen once. The sample here was peripheral blood, taken on day 0 of AZD1222 vaccination. The receptor source for this set is an adult in good health.

V is TRBV11-2 and J is TRBJ2-5; possibly TRBD1 for D (5 bases). Germline V lookup: CDR1 SGHAT, CDR2 FQNNGV. Trimming took off 5 bases at V and 0 bases at J, with 7 bases between the two ends. The length of the CDR3 is 13 residues. CDR3 DNA: TGTGCCAGCAGCCTGACAGACCAAGAGACCCAGTACTTC. Amino acid sequence: CASSLTDQETQYF.

Points on this clone: This CDR3 is also generated by other DNA sequences in the sample. This chain links TRBV5-1 with TRBJ1-4; 7 nucleotides line up with TRBD1. From germline, CDR1 is SGHRS and CDR2 YFSETQ. V dropped 4 bases and J dropped 8; count of bases not matched to a gene: 5. The CDR3 is 13 amino acids. CDR3 coding DNA: TGCGCCAGCAGCACAGGGACAGCCGAAAAACTGTTTTTT. Protein: CASSTGTAEKLFF.